This T cell receptor beta chain was sequenced in a study of post-analysis software for immune sequencing data. The study, taken as a whole, reports: Relative to controls, patients had 5 or 6 TRBV segments at higher frequency, with TRBV5-6, TRBV5-1 and TRBV20-1 among these. The authors found that F measure strongly co-clustered same-batch samples.

Trimming at V came to 6 bases and at J to 6 bases, leaving 2 bases not matched to a gene. This CDR3 comprises 13 residues. Germline V lookup: CDR1 MNHEY, CDR2 SVGEGT. Unique-molecular-identifier-tagged TCR beta cDNA libraries were used. TCRdb recomputed calls from the PCR reads with MiXCR, one row per CDR3 protein. The data show roughly 540,000 distinct CDR3 sequences, about a third seen once. On this clonotype: What it recognizes is unknown.

Sequencing input: blood. This receptor was identified in a girl aged 2 to 17 with multiple sclerosis. V usage is TRBV6-2 or TRBV6-3 and J usage is TRBJ2-1; 10 bases align to TRBD2. The CDR3 DNA reads as TGTGCCAGCAGAGAGCGGGGGGGCAATGAGCAGTTCTTC. Translating it yields CASRERGGNEQFF.